Detailed here is one T cell receptor beta chain. Noted time point: after preoperative PTX-NDP chemotherapy. From germline, CDR1 is MNHEY and CDR2 SVGAGI. CDR3 length equals 15 residues. The J segment lost 2 bases and the V segment lost 4 bases, leaving 6 bases of the junction unmatched. This entry comes from a study of esophageal squamous cell carcinoma under preoperative chemotherapy. TCRdb re-derived calls from the PCR reads in MiXCR, one entry per CDR3 protein. The table has under 13,000 distinct CDR3 sequences, approximately 62% seen once. Sampling took place from a patient given preoperative chemotherapy. J is TRBJ2-3 and V is TRBV6-5; 7 bases fit TRBD1. The sequence was collected from a human donor with esophageal squamous cell carcinoma. The donor label of this sample is uncertain. The CDR3 DNA sequence: TGTGCCAGCAGTTTCACGGGACAGATCACAGATACGCAGTATTTT. Translation: CASSFTGQITDTQYF.